This TCR beta chain was profiled in a study of T cell repertoires in cytomegalovirus infection. About the research overall: Public TCR beta signatures indicated both CMV infection and matching HLA type.

TCRdb used MiXCR to reprocess the reads, holding one entry per CDR3 protein. The table has 450,000 to 650,000 distinct CDR3 sequences, 26% seen once. This clonotype has a count of ten or more. The antigen remains undetermined. CDR3 length: 12 amino acids. The V gene's germline CDR1 is SGHVS and CDR2 FQNEAQ. Trimming shortened V by 5 bases and J by 14 bases, and 18 bases separated the two germline ends. Study findings and constraints: HLA-C-restricted TCR beta clonotypes specific for CMV led the ex vivo response. Accumulated public TCR beta family frequency recognized individuals carrying CMV together with the relevant HLA.

The chain employs TRBV7-8 and TRBJ2-5; TRBD1 might be the D (6 bases). The origin of this receptor is a human donor in good health (CMV status not recorded). Some clones in this sample may be carry-over from other donors' samples. Input material: PBMCs. The CDR3 spells CASSPGGLSGYF. The CDR3 bases are TGTGCCAGCAGCCCTGGGGGCCTGTCGGGATACTTC. Variable domain in full (rest from reference TRBV7-8 and TRBJ2-5): GAGVSQSPRYKVAKRGQDVALRCDPISGHVSLFWYQQALGQGPEFLTYFQNEAQLDKSGLPSDRFFAERPEGSVSTLKIQRTQQEDSAVYLCASSPGGLSGYFGPGTRLLVL.